This TCR beta chain was sequenced during a study of blood T cell repertoires in COVID-19. Study as a whole: There were acute and convalescent COVID-19 samples, and they came from the United States, Italy and Spain. PBMCs, B-cell-depleted T cells, or T cells provided the cDNA or gDNA that made up the material.

Per the original methods: Estimation of nucleated cell counts was performed using reference gene primer amplification. Using immunoSEQ multiplex PCR, the repertoire was profiled, and TCRdb retains in-frame clones only, with some absent. The V and J calls and the clone size are those of that table, but D and trimming were determined from the DNA. The table includes approximately 470,000 clones, 70% to 90% detected once. Germline CDR1 is MNHEY and CDR2 is SMNVEV (reference sequence). V lost 3 bases, J lost 9 bases, and 6 bases stayed unmatched. The CDR3 is 14 amino acids. The chain joins TRBV27 to TRBJ2-1, with 9 nucleotides matching TRBD1. Sequencing was done on a sample of peripheral blood. This clonotype was sampled from a human donor in a cohort sampled during active COVID-19. The CDR3 DNA sequence: TGTGCCAGCAGTTTCGACAGGGGGGAGGTTGAGCAGTTCTTC. Amino acid sequence: CASSFDRGEVEQFF.